The present entry profiles one T cell receptor beta chain with its context. The data were taken from a study of tumor-infiltrating lymphocytes in oesophageal squamous cell carcinoma. One entry per CDR3 protein results from TCRdb running MiXCR on the PCR reads. The sample yields 20,000 to 25,000 distinct CDR3 sequences, about 35% seen once. This CDR3 spans 13 amino acids. Germline V gives CDR1 ENHRY, CDR2 SYGVKD. Trimming took 6 bases from V and 4 from J, leaving 12 bases between them. The receptor's source is a male donor with esophageal squamous cell carcinoma. The sequencing sample was made of esophageal tumor tissue. This chain connects TRBV10-3 to TRBJ1-2; the D gene is possibly TRBD1 (6 bases). CDR3 DNA sequence: TGTGCCATCAGCCAGGGACATTTCTATGGCTACACCTTC. Protein sequence: CAISQGHFYGYTF.